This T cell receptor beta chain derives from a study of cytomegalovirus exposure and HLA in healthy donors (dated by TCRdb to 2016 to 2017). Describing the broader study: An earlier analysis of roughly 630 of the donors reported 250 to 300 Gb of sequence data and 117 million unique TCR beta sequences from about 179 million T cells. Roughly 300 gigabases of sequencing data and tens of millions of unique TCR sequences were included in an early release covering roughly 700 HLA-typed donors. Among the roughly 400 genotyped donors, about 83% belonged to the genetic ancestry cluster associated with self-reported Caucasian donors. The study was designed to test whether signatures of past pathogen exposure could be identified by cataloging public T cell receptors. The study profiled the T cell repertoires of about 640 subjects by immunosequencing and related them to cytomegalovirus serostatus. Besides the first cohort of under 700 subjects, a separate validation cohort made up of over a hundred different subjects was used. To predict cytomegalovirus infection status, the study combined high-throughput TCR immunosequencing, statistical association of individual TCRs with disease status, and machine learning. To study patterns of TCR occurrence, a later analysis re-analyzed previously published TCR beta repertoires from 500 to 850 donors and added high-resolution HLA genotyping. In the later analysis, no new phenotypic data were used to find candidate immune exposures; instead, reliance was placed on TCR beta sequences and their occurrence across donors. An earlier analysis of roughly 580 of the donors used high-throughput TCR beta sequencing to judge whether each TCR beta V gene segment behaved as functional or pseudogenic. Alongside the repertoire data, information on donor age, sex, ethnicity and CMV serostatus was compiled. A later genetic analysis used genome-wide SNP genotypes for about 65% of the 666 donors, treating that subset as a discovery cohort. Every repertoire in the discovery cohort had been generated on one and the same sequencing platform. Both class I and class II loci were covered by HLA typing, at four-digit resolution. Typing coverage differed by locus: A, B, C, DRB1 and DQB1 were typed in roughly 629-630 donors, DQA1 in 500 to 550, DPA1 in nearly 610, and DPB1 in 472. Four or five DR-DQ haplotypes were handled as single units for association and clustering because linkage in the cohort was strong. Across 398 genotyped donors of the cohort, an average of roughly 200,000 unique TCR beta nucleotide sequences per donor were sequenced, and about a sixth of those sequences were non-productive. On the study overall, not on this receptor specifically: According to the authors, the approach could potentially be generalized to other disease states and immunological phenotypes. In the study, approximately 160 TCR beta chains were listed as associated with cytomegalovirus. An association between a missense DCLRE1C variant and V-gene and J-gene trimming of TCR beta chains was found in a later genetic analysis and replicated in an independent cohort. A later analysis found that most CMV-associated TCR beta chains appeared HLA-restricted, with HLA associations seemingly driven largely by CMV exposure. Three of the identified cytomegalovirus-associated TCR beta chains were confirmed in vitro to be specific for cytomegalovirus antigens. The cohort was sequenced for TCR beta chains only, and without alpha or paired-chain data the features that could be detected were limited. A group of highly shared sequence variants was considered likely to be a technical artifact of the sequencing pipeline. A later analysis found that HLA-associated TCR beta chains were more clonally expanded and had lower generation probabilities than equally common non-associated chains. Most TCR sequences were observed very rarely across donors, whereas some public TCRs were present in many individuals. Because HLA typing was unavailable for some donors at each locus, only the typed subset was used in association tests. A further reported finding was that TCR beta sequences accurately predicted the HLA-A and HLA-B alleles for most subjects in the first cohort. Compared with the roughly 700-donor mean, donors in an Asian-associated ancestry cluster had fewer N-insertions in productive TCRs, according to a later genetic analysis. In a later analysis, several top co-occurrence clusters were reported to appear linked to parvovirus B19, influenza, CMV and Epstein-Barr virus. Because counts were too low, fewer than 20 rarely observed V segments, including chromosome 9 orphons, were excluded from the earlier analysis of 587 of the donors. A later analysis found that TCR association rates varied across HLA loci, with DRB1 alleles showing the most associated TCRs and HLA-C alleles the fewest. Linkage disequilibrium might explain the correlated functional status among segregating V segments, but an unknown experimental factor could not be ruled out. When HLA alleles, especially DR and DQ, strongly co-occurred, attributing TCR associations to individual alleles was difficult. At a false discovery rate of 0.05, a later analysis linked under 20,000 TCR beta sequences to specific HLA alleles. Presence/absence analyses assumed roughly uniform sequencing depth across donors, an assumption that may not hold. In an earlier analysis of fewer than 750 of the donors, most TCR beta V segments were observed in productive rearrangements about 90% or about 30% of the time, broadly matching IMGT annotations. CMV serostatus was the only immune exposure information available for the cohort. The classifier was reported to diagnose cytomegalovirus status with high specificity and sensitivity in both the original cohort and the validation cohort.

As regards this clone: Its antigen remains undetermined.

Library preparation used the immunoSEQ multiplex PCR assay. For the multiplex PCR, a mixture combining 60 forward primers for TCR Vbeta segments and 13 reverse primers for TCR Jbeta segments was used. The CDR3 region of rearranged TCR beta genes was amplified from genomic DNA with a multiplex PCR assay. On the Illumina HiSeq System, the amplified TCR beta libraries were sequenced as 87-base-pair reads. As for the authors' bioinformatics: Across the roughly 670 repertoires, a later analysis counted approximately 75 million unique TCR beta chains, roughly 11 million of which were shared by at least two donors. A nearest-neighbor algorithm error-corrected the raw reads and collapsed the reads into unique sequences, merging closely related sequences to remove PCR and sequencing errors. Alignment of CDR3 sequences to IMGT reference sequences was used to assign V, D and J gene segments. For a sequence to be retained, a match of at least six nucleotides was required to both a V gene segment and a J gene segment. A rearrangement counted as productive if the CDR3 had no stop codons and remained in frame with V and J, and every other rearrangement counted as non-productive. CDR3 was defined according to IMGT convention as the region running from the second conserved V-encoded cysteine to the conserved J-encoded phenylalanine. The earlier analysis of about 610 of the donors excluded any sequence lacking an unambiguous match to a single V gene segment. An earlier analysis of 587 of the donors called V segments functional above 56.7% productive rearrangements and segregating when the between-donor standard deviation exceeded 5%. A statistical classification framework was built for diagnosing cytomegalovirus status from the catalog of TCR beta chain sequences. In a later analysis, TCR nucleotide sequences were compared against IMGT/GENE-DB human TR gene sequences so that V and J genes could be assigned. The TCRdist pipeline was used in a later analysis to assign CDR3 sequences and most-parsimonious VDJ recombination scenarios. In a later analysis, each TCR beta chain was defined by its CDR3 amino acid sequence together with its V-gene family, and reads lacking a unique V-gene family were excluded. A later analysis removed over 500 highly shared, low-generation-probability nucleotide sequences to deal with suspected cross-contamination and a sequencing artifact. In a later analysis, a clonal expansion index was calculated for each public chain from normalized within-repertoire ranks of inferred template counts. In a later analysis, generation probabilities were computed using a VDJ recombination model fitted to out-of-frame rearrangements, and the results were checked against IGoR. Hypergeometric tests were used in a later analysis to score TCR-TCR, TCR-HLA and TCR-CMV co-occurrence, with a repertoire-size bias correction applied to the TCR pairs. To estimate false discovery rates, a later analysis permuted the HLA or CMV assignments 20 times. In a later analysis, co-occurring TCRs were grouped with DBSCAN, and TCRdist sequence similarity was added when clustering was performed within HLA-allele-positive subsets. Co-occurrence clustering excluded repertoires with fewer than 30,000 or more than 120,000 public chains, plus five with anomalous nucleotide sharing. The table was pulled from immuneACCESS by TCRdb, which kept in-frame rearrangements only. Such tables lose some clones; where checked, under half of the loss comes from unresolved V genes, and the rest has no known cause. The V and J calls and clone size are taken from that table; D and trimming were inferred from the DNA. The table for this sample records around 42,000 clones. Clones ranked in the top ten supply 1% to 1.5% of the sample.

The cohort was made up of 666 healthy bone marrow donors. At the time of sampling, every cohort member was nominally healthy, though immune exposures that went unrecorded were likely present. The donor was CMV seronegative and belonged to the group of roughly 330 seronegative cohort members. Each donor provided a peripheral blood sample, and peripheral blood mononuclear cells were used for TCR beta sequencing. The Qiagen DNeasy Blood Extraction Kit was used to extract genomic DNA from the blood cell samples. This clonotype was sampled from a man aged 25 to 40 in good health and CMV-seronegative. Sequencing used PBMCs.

DNA sequence: TGTGCCAGCAGCCGCGGGACTAGCGACTCCTACAATGAGCAGTTCTTC. This codes for CASSRGTSDSYNEQFF. The V and J genes are TRBV4-2 and TRBJ2-1; 10 central nucleotides agree with TRBD2. The CDR3 sequence holds 16 residues, the cysteine and phenylalanine included. Only the CDR3 DNA is retained, 48 bases long and in frame from the first base. From V the trimming removes 4 bases and from J it removes 0 bases, while the gene matches leave 3 bases of the junction unaccounted for. CDR1 and CDR2, per the germline V gene, are LGHNA and YNFKEQ.